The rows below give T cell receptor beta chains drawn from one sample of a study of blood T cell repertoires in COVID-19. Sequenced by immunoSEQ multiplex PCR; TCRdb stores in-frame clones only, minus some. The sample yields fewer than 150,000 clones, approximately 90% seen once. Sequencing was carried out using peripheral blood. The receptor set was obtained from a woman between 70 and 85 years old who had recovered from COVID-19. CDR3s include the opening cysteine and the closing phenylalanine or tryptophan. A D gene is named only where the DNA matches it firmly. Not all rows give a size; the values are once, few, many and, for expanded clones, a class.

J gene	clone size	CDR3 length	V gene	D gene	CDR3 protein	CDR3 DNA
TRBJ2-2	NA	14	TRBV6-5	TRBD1	CASSHDRGPGELFF	TGTGCCAGCAGCCACGACAGGGGACCGGGGGAGCTGTTTTTT
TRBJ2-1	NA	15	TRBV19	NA	CASSLDSGSYNEQFF	TGTGCCAGTAGTCTGGACAGTGGTTCCTACAATGAGCAGTTCTTC
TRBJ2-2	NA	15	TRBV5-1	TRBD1	CASSLTGENTGELFF	TGCGCCAGCAGCTTGACAGGGGAGAACACCGGGGAGCTGTTTTTT
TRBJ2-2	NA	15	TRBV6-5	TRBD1	CASRSGTGAPGELFF	TGTGCCAGCCGCTCCGGGACAGGGGCCCCCGGGGAGCTGTTTTTT
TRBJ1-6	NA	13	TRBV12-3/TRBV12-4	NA	CASSSRQGSPLHF	TGTGCCAGCAGTTCACGACAAGGCTCACCCCTCCACTTT
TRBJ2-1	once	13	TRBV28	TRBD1	CASSQGTDNEQFF	TGTGCCAGCAGTCAAGGGACAGACAATGAGCAGTTCTTC
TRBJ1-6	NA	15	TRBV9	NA	CASSVAPGGNSPLHF	TGTGCCAGCAGCGTAGCTCCCGGGGGGAATTCACCCCTCCACTTT
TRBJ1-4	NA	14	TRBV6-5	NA	CASSRLATNEKLFF	TGTGCCAGCAGTAGACTAGCAACTAATGAAAAACTGTTTTTT
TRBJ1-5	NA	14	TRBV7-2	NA	CASSWQVGNQPQHF	TGTGCCAGCAGCTGGCAGGTCGGCAATCAGCCCCAGCATTTT
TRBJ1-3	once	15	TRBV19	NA	CASVTAGLSGNTIYF	TGTGCCAGTGTTACTGCAGGCCTCTCTGGAAACACCATATATTTT
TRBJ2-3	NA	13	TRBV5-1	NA	CASSLAPADTQYF	TGCGCCAGCAGTCTAGCCCCGGCAGATACGCAGTATTTT
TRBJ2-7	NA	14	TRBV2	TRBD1	CASSEPDRGYEQYF	TGTGCCAGCAGTGAACCCGACAGGGGCTACGAGCAGTACTTC
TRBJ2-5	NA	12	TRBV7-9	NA	CASSLVAETQYF	TGTGCCAGCAGCTTAGTAGCTGAGACCCAGTACTTC
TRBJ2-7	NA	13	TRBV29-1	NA	CSVEPAGSYEQYF	TGCAGCGTTGAACCCGCAGGCTCCTACGAGCAGTACTTC
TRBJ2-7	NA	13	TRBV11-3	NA	CASSPRGSYEQYF	TGTGCCAGCAGCCCAAGGGGTTCCTACGAGCAGTACTTC
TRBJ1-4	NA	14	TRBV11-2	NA	CASSSPTGSEKLFF	TGTGCCAGCAGCTCCCCAACCGGGTCGGAGAAACTGTTTTTT
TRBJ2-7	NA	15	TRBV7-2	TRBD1	CASILSRDSPYEQYF	TGTGCCAGCATCCTAAGCCGGGACAGCCCCTACGAGCAGTACTTC
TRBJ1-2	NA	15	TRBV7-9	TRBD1	CASSRDRSNNYGYTF	TGTGCCAGCAGCCGGGACAGGAGTAATAACTATGGCTACACCTTC
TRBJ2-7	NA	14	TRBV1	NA	CTSPDPGGPYEQYF	TGCACCAGCCCCGATCCGGGAGGGCCTTACGAGCAGTACTTC
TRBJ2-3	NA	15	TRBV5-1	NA	CASSVRTATTDTQYF	TGCGCCAGCAGCGTAAGGACAGCCACCACAGATACGCAGTATTTT
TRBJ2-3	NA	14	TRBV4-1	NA	CASSQVPSTDTQYF	TGCGCCAGCAGCCAAGTCCCAAGCACAGATACGCAGTATTTT
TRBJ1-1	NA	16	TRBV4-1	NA	CASSQEGWLGASEAFF	TGCGCCAGCAGCCAAGAGGGGTGGCTAGGGGCTTCTGAAGCTTTCTTT